This TCR beta chain was observed in a study of OX40 agonist ivuxolimab in advanced cancers. Study information: Patients treated during dose escalation were battling hepatocellular carcinoma, melanoma, renal cell or head and neck cancer.

Study-level results: Doses of 0.1 to 3.0 mg/kg were accompanied by clonal expansion of CD4+ and CD8+ blood T cells by week 6. On average, a greater number of expanded clones characterised CD8+ T cells relative to CD4+. Expanded peripheral T cells had an undetermined antigen specificity.

This CDR3 spans 17 amino acids. The germline gives CDR1 SGHRS, CDR2 YFSETQ. V lost 4 bases, J lost 2 bases, and 10 bases stayed unmatched. On this clone: Its matching antigen is unknown.

Repertoires were generated with immunoSEQ multiplex PCR, while TCRdb's copy carries only in-frame clones and drops some. The table has tens of thousands of clones, around 81% seen once. The clonotype comes from an adult with an advanced solid tumor such as melanoma, head and neck, liver or kidney cancer. The sequences come from CD4+ or CD8+ T cells sorted from blood, collected in a trial of the OX40 agonist ivuxolimab. The V and J genes are TRBV5-1 and TRBJ2-3, with 10 bases aligning to TRBD2. CDR3 residues: CASSRKPSGGATDTQYF. The CDR3 DNA reads as TGCGCCAGCAGCCGTAAACCTAGCGGGGGAGCCACAGATACGCAGTATTTT.